This TCR beta chain comes out of a study of response to subunit inactivated influenza vaccine. Study outcomes and limitations: T cells newly recruited by each seasonal influenza vaccination are few, the authors suggested.

The V end was cut by 5 bases, the J end by 0 bases, with 17 bases between. CDR3 size: 16 residues. Germline lookup yields CDR1 ENHRY and CDR2 SYGVKD. Using its own MiXCR run on the RT-PCR reads, TCRdb lists one record per CDR3 protein. The sample lists approximately 500,000 distinct CDR3 sequences; approximately 12% were seen once. This clonotype was detected a few times. Its specificity is not known. The sequenced sample was PBMCs from blood, obtained roughly 48 days after vaccination. This chain connects TRBV10-3 to TRBJ2-7, with D possibly TRBD2 on 7 matching bases. This sequence was found in a man in his fifties or sixties who received an inactivated influenza vaccine. The CDR3 DNA follows: TGTGCCATCAGTAACCCAAACGGGGGGCCCTCCTACGAGCAGTACTTC. It specifies CAISNPNGGPSYEQYF.